This T cell receptor (beta chain) was captured in a study of shared clonotypes between healthy human individuals. The assay was immunoSEQ multiplex PCR, and TCRdb's table has in-frame clones only and misses some. Of 400,000 to 600,000 clones listed, 75% to 80% are singletons. CDR1 is KGHSH and CDR2 is LQKENI in the germline V gene. This CDR3 has 16 amino acids. The V end was cut by 3 bases, the J end by 13 bases, with 24 bases between. This chain links TRBV18 with TRBJ2-2, with a tentative D call TRBD2 (6 bases). This clonotype originated in a woman in her 40s in good health. Some clones in this sample may be carry-over from other donors' samples. Sequencing was done on a sample of PBMCs. CDR3 sequence: CASSPGVFGSLVTLFF. The CDR3 DNA is TGTGCCAGCTCACCCGGAGTTTTCGGGAGCCTAGTAACGCTGTTTTTT.